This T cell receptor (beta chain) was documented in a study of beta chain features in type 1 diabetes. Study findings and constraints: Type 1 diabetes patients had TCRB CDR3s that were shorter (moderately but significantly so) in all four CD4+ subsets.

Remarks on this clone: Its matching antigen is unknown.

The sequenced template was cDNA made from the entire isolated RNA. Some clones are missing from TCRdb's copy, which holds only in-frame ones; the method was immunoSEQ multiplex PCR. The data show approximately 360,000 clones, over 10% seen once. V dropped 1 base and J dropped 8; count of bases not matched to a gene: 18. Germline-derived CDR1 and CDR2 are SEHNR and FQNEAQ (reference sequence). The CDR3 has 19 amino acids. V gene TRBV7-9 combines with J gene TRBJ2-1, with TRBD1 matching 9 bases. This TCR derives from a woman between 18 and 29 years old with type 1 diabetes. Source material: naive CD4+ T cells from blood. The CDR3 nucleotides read TGTGCCAGCAGCTTAGACCTAACCGGGACAGGGACCTTTAGGGATGAGCAGTTCTTC. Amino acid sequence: CASSLDLTGTGTFRDEQFF. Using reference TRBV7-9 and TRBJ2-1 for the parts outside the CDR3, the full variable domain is DTGVSQNPRHKITKRGQNVTFRCDPISEHNRLYWYRQTLGQGPEFLTYFQNEAQLEKSRLLSDRFSAERPKGSFSTLEIQRTEQGDSAMYLCASSLDLTGTGTFRDEQFFGPGTRLTVL.